The 24 T cell receptor beta chains below come from one sample, sequenced in a study of cytomegalovirus exposure and HLA in healthy donors. The table came from immunoSEQ multiplex PCR; TCRdb's copy has only in-frame clones and leaves some out. Altogether about 220,000 clones are present, approximately 87% being singletons, with the ten largest covering less than 3%. The sample was PBMCs. Source of these receptors: a man aged 18-30 years in good health and CMV-seronegative.

This chain uses TRBV7-6 with TRBJ2-2, with a weak D call TRBD1 (5 bases). This CDR3 spans 16 amino acids. The ends were cut back, 1 base at V and 6 bases at J, with 15 bases in the middle. Germline V gene data show CDR1 as SGHVS and CDR2 as FNYEAQ. This chain's CDR3 is CASSLVFGQGSGELFF. The CDR3 coding sequence is TGTGCCAGCAGCTTAGTGTTCGGGCAGGGCTCCGGGGAGCTGTTTTTT.

The chain is built from TRBV27 and TRBJ1-1; D call uncertain. The germline V gene encodes CDR1 MNHEY and CDR2 SMNVEV (reference sequence). The CDR3 covers 17 residues. V lost 4 bases and J lost 0, with 18 bases in between. CDR3 DNA: TGTGCCAGCAGTTCTGTCGGGAGGGTGAATTTGAACACTGAAGCTTTCTTT. Protein: CASSSVGRVNLNTEAFF.

The rearrangement joins TRBV27 to TRBJ2-7; a weak D match, TRBD2 (5 bases). Germline loops: CDR1 MNHEY, CDR2 SMNVEV (reference sequence). Deletions cut 0 bases from V and 7 bases from J, with 16 bases between. The CDR3 totals 15 residues. The CDR3 DNA sequence: TGTGCCAGCAGTTTATCCTCAGAAGGGAGCTTAGAGCAGTACTTC. Translating it yields CASSLSSEGSLEQYF.

This sequence joins TRBV18 and TRBJ2-1; D is undetermined. Deletions cut 3 bases from V and 4 bases from J, with 16 bases between. The CDR3 consists of 16 residues. Germline CDR1 reads KGHSH; CDR2 reads LQKENI. The CDR3 loop is CASSPQVQPLYNEQFF. The CDR3 DNA follows: TGTGCCAGCTCACCCCAGGTACAGCCCCTTTACAATGAGCAGTTCTTC.

With regard to this clone: Other DNA sequences within the sample encode an identical CDR3. The chain has TRBV4-3 and TRBJ1-5, with no clear D. The CDR3 has 15 residues. Germline CDR1 reads LGHNA; CDR2 reads YSLEER. V was clipped by 0 bases and J by 1 base, with 7 bases between them. CDR3 coding DNA: TGCGCCAGCAGCCAAGATCGGGTAAGCAATCAGCCCCAGCATTTT. Protein product: CASSQDRVSNQPQHF.

The V call is TRBV9, the J call TRBJ1-5; no firm D call. The germline CDR1 and CDR2 sequences are SGDLS and YYNGEE. This CDR3 has 15 amino acids. Trimming removed 2 bases at V and 2 bases at J, with 11 bases between. The CDR3 DNA is TGTGCCAGCAGCGTCCTTAGCGGAGGCAATCAGCCCCAGCATTTT. Protein: CASSVLSGGNQPQHF.

This clone was recorded a few times. The CDR3 nucleotides are TGTGCCAGCAGCCCATCGGTCACCGGGGAGCTGTTTTTT. This codes for CASSPSVTGELFF. The chain combines TRBV7-3 with TRBJ2-2, with unresolved D. Trimming shortened V by 5 bases and J by 4 bases, and 8 bases separated the two germline ends. Germline CDR1 SGHTA, CDR2 FQGTGA. This CDR3 region has 13 residues. The full variable domain, rest sourced from reference TRBV7-3 and TRBJ2-2, is GAGVSQTPSNKVTEKGKYVELRCDPISGHTALYWYRQSLGQGPEFLIYFQGTGAADDSGLPNDRFFAVRPEGSVSTLKIQRTERGDSAVYLCASSPSVTGELFFGEGSRLTVL.

The gene calls are TRBV5-4 and TRBJ1-2; tentatively, D is TRBD1 (5 bases). Trimming cost V 4 bases and J 5 bases, with 15 bases left between them. The CDR3 sequence is 14 residues long. Germline V gene sequence: CDR1 SGHNT, CDR2 YYREEE (reference sequence). The CDR3 DNA is TGTGCCAGCAGCGTACCAGGGATCGCTTATGGCTACACCTTC. Translation: CASSVPGIAYGYTF.

The V call is TRBV11-3, the J call TRBJ2-7, with TRBD2 matching over 10 bases. The CDR3 spans 13 residues. The germline CDR1 and CDR2 sequences are SGHNT and YENEEA. V shed 3 bases, J shed 4 bases, and the junction held 0 bases outside the gene matches. CDR3 DNA: TGTGCCAGCAGCTTGGGACTAGCGTACGAGCAGTACTTC. This translates into CASSLGLAYEQYF. Drawing the rest from reference TRBV11-3 and TRBJ2-7, the complete variable domain is EAGVVQSPRYKIIEKKQPVAFWCNPISGHNTLYWYLQNLGQGPELLIRYENEEAVDDSQLPKDRFSAERLKGVDSTLKIQPAELGDSAVYLCASSLGLAYEQYFGPGTRLTVT.

This clone was found once. V gene TRBV5-4 combines with J gene TRBJ1-6; 10 bases map to TRBD1. This CDR3 has 16 amino acids. J lost 6 bases, V lost 4 bases, and 7 bases had no gene match. Germline-derived CDR1 and CDR2 are SGHNT and YYREEE (reference sequence). The CDR3 loop is CASSPGQGIPNSPLHF. CDR3 bases: TGTGCCAGCAGCCCGGGACAGGGGATTCCTAATTCACCCCTCCACTTT.

V gene TRBV10-1 combines with J gene TRBJ2-1; the match to TRBD2 covers 13 bases. Germline V gene data show CDR1 as WNHNN and CDR2 as SYGVQD (reference sequence). With V trimmed by 4 bases and J by 5 bases, 5 bases remained unmatched. This CDR3 is built from 16 residues. In DNA, the CDR3 is TGCGCCAGCAGTGGCCCGGGACTAGCGGGGAACAATGAGCAGTTCTTC. It codes for CASSGPGLAGNNEQFF.

The chain has TRBV18 and TRBJ2-7; 8 positions agree with TRBD1. The CDR3 runs to 13 residues. The ends lost 8 bases at V and 2 bases at J; junction bases unmatched: 5. Germline V gene lookup returns CDR1 KGHSH and CDR2 LQKENI. The CDR3 coding sequence is TGTGCCAGCCAAGGACAGGGAGCCTACGAGCAGTACTTC. Translation: CASQGQGAYEQYF.

The rearrangement joins TRBV7-9 to TRBJ1-2; D might be TRBD1 (6 bases). V lost 5 bases and J lost 2, with 18 bases in between. Germline CDR1 SEHNR, CDR2 FQNEAQ (reference sequence). The length of the CDR3 is 16 residues. CDR3 protein: CASSTSRPRGNYGYTF. CDR3 DNA: TGTGCCAGCAGCACATCTCGACCCAGGGGAAACTATGGCTACACCTTC.

The chain employs TRBV27 and TRBJ2-1; TRBD2 agrees at 8 bases. V gave up 2 bases and J gave up 8 bases; unmatched junction bases: 11. The CDR3 spans 16 residues. Germline V gene lookup returns CDR1 MNHEY and CDR2 SMNVEV (reference sequence). CDR3 sequence (DNA): TGTGCCAGCAGTTTAACCGCGGGAGGAATCGTCGATGAGCAGTTCTTC. Amino acid sequence: CASSLTAGGIVDEQFF.

DNA of the CDR3: TGTGCCAGCAGTGTTGGGACAGGGGTTTCCTACAATGAGCAGTTCTTC. This sequence encodes CASSVGTGVSYNEQFF. V usage is TRBV6-1 and J usage is TRBJ2-1, with TRBD1 matching 10 bases. The CDR3 sequence is 16 residues long. The V and J ends lost 4 bases and 1 base, in that order; junction bases with no gene match: 4. In germline, CDR1 is MNHNS, CDR2 SASEGT.

The rearrangement uses TRBV11-3 and TRBJ1-5, with a tentative D call TRBD1 (6 bases). CDR1 is SGHNT and CDR2 is YENEEA in the germline V gene. The CDR3 has 14 residues. V was clipped by 7 bases and J by 5 bases, with 15 bases between them. The chain's CDR3 is CASNYLRGDQPQHF. Written as DNA, the CDR3 is TGTGCCAGCAATTACCTCAGGGGCGATCAGCCCCAGCATTTT.

The chain links TRBV5-4 to TRBJ2-7; D possibly corresponds to TRBD2 (5 bases). This CDR3 comprises 16 residues. Germline V gives CDR1 SGHNT, CDR2 YYREEE (reference sequence). The ends were cut back, 1 base at V and 7 bases at J, with 21 bases in the middle. CDR3 in amino acids: CASSLLTAPRGGEQYF. The CDR3 DNA is TGTGCCAGCAGCTTGCTTACAGCCCCACGAGGAGGAGAGCAGTACTTC.

The J gene is TRBJ2-7, the V gene TRBV27; 7 bases agree with TRBD1. This CDR3 contains 16 residues. Germline lookup yields CDR1 MNHEY and CDR2 SMNVEV (reference sequence). Trimming removed 0 bases from V and 9 bases from J; junction bases left unmatched: 14. The chain's CDR3 is CASSLSSGTVYYGQYF. CDR3 coding DNA: TGTGCCAGCAGTTTATCTTCCGGGACAGTATATTATGGGCAGTACTTC.

The CDR3 DNA reads TGTGCCAGCATGGGACAGGGAAATTCACCCCTCCACTTT. Translating gives CASMGQGNSPLHF. The gene calls are TRBV27 and TRBJ1-6; the match to TRBD1 covers 9 bases. Trimming cost V 7 bases and J 7 bases; bases outside gene matches: 2. The CDR3 length is 13 residues. Germline loops: CDR1 MNHEY, CDR2 SMNVEV (reference sequence).

This clone was picked up one time. V and J are TRBV2 and TRBJ2-5; TRBD1 matches at 7 bases. J was trimmed by 3 bases and V by 6 bases; bases with no gene match: 10. CDR3 length: 15 amino acids. Per the germline V gene, CDR1 is SNHLY and CDR2 is FYNNEI. The CDR3 region has the DNA TGTGCCAGCAGGCAAGGGACAGCTCCCAAAGAGACCCAGTACTTC. Translation gives CASRQGTAPKETQYF.

The V call is TRBV30, the J call TRBJ2-5; no clear D. Trimming removed 1 base from V and 13 bases from J, with 22 bases in between. This CDR3 is 14 amino acids long. Germline V CDR1 and CDR2: GTSNPN, SVGIG (reference sequence). CDR3: CAWSATETQENGYF. In DNA form, the CDR3 reads TGTGCCTGGAGTGCAACAGAGACCCAAGAGAATGGGTACTTC.

The chain couples TRBV5-1 to TRBJ2-7; no reliable D call. CDR1 SGHRS and CDR2 YFSETQ come from the germline V gene. CDR3 length equals 13 residues. V was pared by 1 base and J by 1 base, with 6 bases between. In DNA form, the CDR3 reads TGCGCCAGCAGCTTGAGTAGTTCCTACGAGCAGTACTTC. It translates to CASSLSSSYEQYF.

The chain employs TRBV18 and TRBJ1-1, with 9 bases that match TRBD1. The CDR3 is made up of 14 amino acids. Losses at the gene ends were 5 bases for V and 2 bases for J; bases not matched to a gene: 3. Germline CDR1 KGHSH, CDR2 LQKENI. Here the CDR3 reads CASSWDRDNTEAFF. For the CDR3, the DNA is TGTGCCAGCTCATGGGACAGGGATAACACTGAAGCTTTCTTT. Drawing the rest from reference TRBV18 and TRBJ1-1, the complete variable domain is NAGVMQNPRHLVRRRGQEARLRCSPMKGHSHVYWYRQLPEEGLKFMVYLQKENIIDESGMPKERFSAEFPKEGPSILRIQQVVRGDSAAYFCASSWDRDNTEAFFGQGTRLTVV.

This chain links TRBV11-2 with TRBJ1-1, with no clear D. Germline CDR1 is SGHAT and CDR2 is FQNNGV. V was shortened by 6 bases and J by 4 bases, with 12 bases between the two germline ends. This CDR3 contains 13 residues. The CDR3 DNA follows: TGTGCCAGCAGTTCCTACGGGAGCACTGAAGCTTTCTTT. It translates to CASSSYGSTEAFF.